This TCR beta chain was recorded in a study of OX40 agonist ivuxolimab in advanced cancers. Sequencing used immunoSEQ multiplex PCR; TCRdb keeps in-frame clones, though not all of them. The sample lists around 75,000 clones; just under 90% were seen once. Germline CDR1 is SGHRS and CDR2 is YFSETQ. The V end lost 0 bases, the J end lost 4 bases, and 13 bases lay between the germline ends. The CDR3 is 15 residues long. Specimen: CD4+ or CD8+ T cells sorted from blood, collected in a trial of the OX40 agonist ivuxolimab. This clonotype originated in an adult with an advanced solid tumor such as melanoma, head and neck, liver or kidney cancer. The J gene is TRBJ2-5, the V gene TRBV5-1; D remains unclear. This chain's CDR3 is CASSLDNAWPETQYF. CDR3 in DNA: TGCGCCAGCAGCTTGGACAACGCCTGGCCAGAGACCCAGTACTTC.